Below, 17 T cell receptor beta chains from the same sample are listed, as sequenced in a study of T cell responses to AZD1222 COVID-19 vaccine. Only in-frame clones appear in the TCRdb table, and some are missing; sequencing was by immunoSEQ multiplex PCR. The sample holds about 95,000 clones, roughly nine tenths seen once. Sequencing used peripheral blood, obtained on day 0 of AZD1222 vaccination. The origin of the receptors is an adult in good health.

The chain links TRBV23-1 to TRBJ1-4; 8 nucleotides align to TRBD1. TRBV23-1 falls under the ORF class, with uncertain function. The V gene end was trimmed by 9 bases and the J gene end by 8 bases; junction bases not matched to a gene: 8. There are 13 residues in the CDR3. The CDR3 nucleotides are TGCGCCAGATACAGGGGGGAGGGAGAAAAACTGTTTTTT. Its translation: CARYRGEGEKLFF.

The chain links TRBV19 to TRBJ1-5, with D maybe TRBD1 (6 bases). V was pared by 9 bases and J by 3 bases, with 18 bases between. Germline V gene sequence: CDR1 LNHDA, CDR2 SQIVND (reference sequence). CDR3 length equals 15 residues. The CDR3 loop reads CASRTRQATNQPQHF. The CDR3, as DNA: TGTGCCAGCCGTACTCGACAGGCGACCAATCAGCCCCAGCATTTT.

The V call is TRBV28, the J call TRBJ2-2, with D maybe TRBD2 (5 bases). This CDR3 spans 17 amino acids. V shed 2 bases and J shed 2 bases, with 15 bases lying between them. Germline-derived CDR1 and CDR2 are MDHEN and SYDVKM. The CDR3 nucleotides are TGTGCCAGCAGTTTAGGGTCGTGGCGGGCTAACACCGGGGAGCTGTTTTTT. Translating gives CASSLGSWRANTGELFF.

V gene TRBV6-1 combines with J gene TRBJ2-7; D not resolved. CDR3 length equals 15 residues. The V and J ends lost 3 bases and 2 bases respectively, with 14 bases between them. CDR1 is MNHNS and CDR2 is SASEGT in the germline V gene. Written as DNA, the CDR3 is TGTGCCAGCAGTGAGTACCTTCAGGCTACCTACGAGCAGTACTTC. It is translated as CASSEYLQATYEQYF.

The chain recombines TRBV28 with TRBJ1-4; 7 positions match TRBD1. This CDR3 comprises 16 residues. The trim removed 6 bases at V and 7 bases at J, leaving 14 bases unmatched. Germline loops: CDR1 MDHEN, CDR2 SYDVKM. DNA for the CDR3: TGTGCCAGCAGGACACTCACACAGGGGTTCAGTGAAAAACTGTTTTTT. This sequence encodes CASRTLTQGFSEKLFF.

V gene TRBV4-1 combines with J gene TRBJ2-1; perhaps D is TRBD1 or TRBD2 (5 bases each). Per germline, CDR1 MGHRA and CDR2 YSYEKL. The CDR3 sequence is 16 residues long. Trimming removed 4 bases at V and 0 bases at J, with 13 bases between. The CDR3 coding sequence is TGCGCCAGCAGCCCGGCTTGGGGGAGCTCCTACAATGAGCAGTTCTTC. Amino acid sequence: CASSPAWGSSYNEQFF.

The chain carries TRBV25-1 and TRBJ2-6; no firm D call. V lost 4 bases, J lost 1 base, and 5 bases lay in between. This CDR3 is 14 amino acids long. The germline CDR1 and CDR2 sequences are MGHDK and SYGVNS. CDR3: CASSVRSGANVLTF. Written as DNA, the CDR3 is TGTGCCAGCAGTGTCCGATCTGGGGCCAACGTCCTGACTTTC.

The chain is built from TRBV2 and TRBJ2-7, with 8 positions matching TRBD2. Germline CDR1 reads SNHLY; CDR2 reads FYNNEI. Trimming at V came to 6 bases and at J to 0 bases, leaving 7 bases not matched to a gene. The CDR3 runs 15 residues. The CDR3 DNA reads TGTGCCAGCAGGGGGCTAGCGGGTACCTCCTACGAGCAGTACTTC. Residues: CASRGLAGTSYEQYF.

The gene calls are TRBV19 and TRBJ1-3, with TRBD1 as a possible D gene (6 bases). V was cut by 1 base and J by 0 bases, with 16 bases left in between. The CDR3 spans 18 residues. Per germline, CDR1 LNHDA and CDR2 SQIVND (reference sequence). In DNA form, the CDR3 reads TGTGCCAGTAGTATAGGGGGGCGGGGAAGGGTCTCTGGAAACACCATATATTTT. This gives the protein CASSIGGRGRVSGNTIYF.

The chain couples TRBV4-1 to TRBJ1-1; D unclear. There are 16 residues in the CDR3. The V gene lost 1 base and the J gene lost 0 bases, with 12 bases spanning the gap. The V gene's germline CDR1 is MGHRA and CDR2 YSYEKL. The CDR3 DNA is TGCGCCAGCAGCCAAGTGGGATACAGTATGAACACTGAAGCTTTCTTT. The encoded protein is CASSQVGYSMNTEAFF.

V is TRBV3-1 (or the pseudogene TRBV3-2) and J is TRBJ1-1; no reliable D call. V shed 4 bases and J shed 2 bases, with 8 bases lying between them. Germline loops: CDR1 LGHDT, CDR2 YNNKEL (reference sequence). This CDR3 contains 13 residues. The CDR3 loop is CASSLTSNTEAFF. The DNA of the CDR3 is TGTGCCAGCAGCCTGACAAGTAACACTGAAGCTTTCTTT.

The CDR3 is CASRHPGGEAFF. Written as DNA, the CDR3 is TGTGCCAGTAGGCACCCGGGGGGCGAAGCTTTCTTT. The chain uses TRBV19 and TRBJ1-1; tentatively, D is TRBD1 (6 bases). CDR3 size: 12 residues. CDR1 and CDR2 (germline): LNHDA, SQIVND (reference sequence). Between the trimmed V and J ends, which lost 6 bases and 8 bases, there was a span of 13 bases.

The genes are TRBV6-1 and TRBJ1-6, with 7 bases that match TRBD1. The CDR3 is 16 residues long. Germline loops: CDR1 MNHNS, CDR2 SASEGT. V lost 2 bases to trimming and J lost 10 bases; unmatched junction nucleotides: 11. The CDR3 nucleotides are TGTGCCAGCAGTGAAACCCCGACAGGGATCTCCTCACCCCTCCACTTT. Translated, it gives CASSETPTGISSPLHF.

V gene TRBV10-3 combines with J gene TRBJ1-1; the D gene is possibly TRBD1 (6 bases). V was clipped by 4 bases and J by 0 bases, with 15 bases between them. The CDR3 covers 16 residues. Germline CDR1 is ENHRY and CDR2 is SYGVKD. The CDR3 sequence is CAISVSQGKMNTEAFF. The CDR3 nucleotides read TGTGCCATCAGTGTGTCTCAGGGGAAAATGAACACTGAAGCTTTCTTT.

The rearrangement links TRBV3-1 (or the pseudogene TRBV3-2) to TRBJ1-2; D gene ambiguous. The CDR3 totals 11 residues. Germline V CDR1 and CDR2: LGHDT, YNNKEL (reference sequence). Trimming pared 3 bases from V and 8 bases from J, leaving 7 bases between. CDR3 DNA sequence: TGTGCCAGCAGCCAGTCCGAGGGCTACACCTTC. This gives the protein CASSQSEGYTF.

CDR3 loop: CASSGDRGLYEQYF. The CDR3 coding sequence is TGTGCCAGCAGTGGGGACAGGGGGCTTTACGAGCAGTACTTC. This sequence joins TRBV2 and TRBJ2-7, with 12 bases that match TRBD1. V gave up 4 bases and J gave up 4 bases; unmatched junction bases: 2. The CDR3 has 14 residues. Germline CDR1 SNHLY, CDR2 FYNNEI.

V usage is TRBV2 and J usage is TRBJ1-2; D is unresolved. CDR3 length equals 16 residues. Germline V gene lookup returns CDR1 SNHLY and CDR2 FYNNEI. Trimming pared 4 bases from V and 5 bases from J, leaving 20 bases between. The CDR3 nucleotides read TGTGCCAGCAGTGTGGAGTTAGACCCCTCGGGATATGGCTACACCTTC. Its translation is CASSVELDPSGYGYTF.